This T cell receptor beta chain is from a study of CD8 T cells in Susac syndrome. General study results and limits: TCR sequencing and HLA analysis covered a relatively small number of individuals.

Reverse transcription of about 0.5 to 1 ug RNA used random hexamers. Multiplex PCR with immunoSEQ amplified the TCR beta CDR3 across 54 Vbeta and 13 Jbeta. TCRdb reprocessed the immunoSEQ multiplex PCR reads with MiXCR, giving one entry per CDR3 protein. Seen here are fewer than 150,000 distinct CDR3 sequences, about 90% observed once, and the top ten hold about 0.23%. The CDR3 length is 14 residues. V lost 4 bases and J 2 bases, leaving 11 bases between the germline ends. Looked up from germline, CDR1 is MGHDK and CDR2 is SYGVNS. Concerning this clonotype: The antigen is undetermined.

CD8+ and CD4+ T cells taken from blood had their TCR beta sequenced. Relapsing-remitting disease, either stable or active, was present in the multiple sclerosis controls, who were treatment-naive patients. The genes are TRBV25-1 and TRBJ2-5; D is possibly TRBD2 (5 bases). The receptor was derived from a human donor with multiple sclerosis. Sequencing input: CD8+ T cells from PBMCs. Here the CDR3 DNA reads TGTGCCAGCAGTGCCCTCGAGGGACAAGAGACCCAGTACTTC. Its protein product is CASSALEGQETQYF.